The TCR beta chain described here comes from a study of T-cell memory formation after mild COVID-19. TCRdb called the 5' RACE reads again in MiXCR, with one record for every CDR3 protein. The table includes some 290,000 distinct CDR3 sequences, around 16% detected once. This CDR3 has 14 amino acids. V was cut by 8 bases and J by 0 bases, with 10 bases left in between. Germline V CDR1 and CDR2: MNHEY, SVGAGI. This TCR derives from a man aged 18 to 30 who had mild COVID-19 (a few samples of this study predate the infection). Cell type and time point are not known. The V gene is TRBV6-5, the J gene TRBJ2-2; D gene ambiguous. Sequences were obtained from PBMCs or a T cell subset sorted from them (not recorded which). This CDR3 is CASRVGPNTGELFF. Here the CDR3 DNA reads TGTGCCAGCCGGGTCGGACCGAACACCGGGGAGCTGTTTTTT.